This T cell receptor (beta chain) came from a study of cytomegalovirus exposure and HLA in healthy donors. Remarks on this clone: Its antigen is currently unknown.

The PCR made use of 60 Vbeta and 13 Jbeta primers. Method: immunoSEQ multiplex PCR; TCRdb's copy keeps in-frame clones and lacks some. The sample shows 110,000 to 150,000 clones, roughly 70% of them seen only once. Germline lookup yields CDR1 MGHRA and CDR2 YSYEKL. The CDR3 runs 14 residues. V was clipped by 1 base and J by 7 bases; unmatched bases: 4. Study outcomes and limitations: It has been reported that TCR beta sequences accurately predicted the HLA-A and HLA-B alleles of most subjects. Previous analysis showed most TCR beta V segments were productive about 87% or about 30% of the time. Researchers catalogued approximately 170 TCR beta chains as cytomegalovirus-associated. When analyzed later, a missense DCLRE1C variant was found to be linked to TCR beta V- and J-gene trimming.

This TCR was sampled from a man younger than 35 in good health and CMV-seropositive. Sequenced material: PBMCs. V and J are TRBV4-1 and TRBJ1-5, with 7 positions matching TRBD1. The CDR3 DNA sequence: TGCGCCAGCAGCCAAGCAGGGGGTAGCCAGCCCCAGCATTTT. Translated, it gives CASSQAGGSQPQHF.